The entry that follows covers one T cell receptor (beta chain) sequence. The germline CDR1 and CDR2 sequences are MDHEN and SYDVKM. The V gene end was trimmed by 7 bases and the J gene end by 8 bases; junction bases not matched to a gene: 10. The CDR3 runs 13 residues. Produced via immunoSEQ multiplex PCR; TCRdb's table is partial and in-frame only. This sample has about 500,000 clones, with approximately 80% found just once. The data originate from a study of shared T cell receptors in the human thymus. These data also formed part of another study, on human thymus T cells. From that paper: It was healthy Finnish infants having corrective surgery for congenital heart defects who were the donors. Resections from corrective heart surgery supplied the thymus tissue. Both thymic and peripheral blood repertoires showed apparently biased V and J usage. Related studies noted strongly shared thymic repertoires across unrelated people.

The rearrangement joins TRBV28 to TRBJ1-2, with 7 bases matching TRBD1. The sample comprised thymocytes. The sequence derives from a boy younger than two with a congenital heart defect. This chain's CDR3 is CASTLGGARGYTF. CDR3 coding DNA: TGTGCCAGCACATTAGGGGGCGCTAGGGGCTACACCTTC.